This entry concerns a single T cell receptor beta chain. PCR was performed a second time for roughly 7 to 11 cycles using a sample-barcoded 5' primer and a J-beta primer mix. MiXCR was run by TCRdb on the 5' RACE reads, yielding one entry per CDR3 protein. The table includes fewer than 700,000 distinct CDR3 sequences, around 48% detected once. The data stem from a study of blood T cells in healthy people across ages. Isolation of PBMCs gave at least 6 million cells per sample. Sequenced input: blood. The receptor was isolated from an elderly man in good health.

For the CDR3, the DNA is TGTGCCAGCAGCTTGGCCAGCGGACTCTCCTACAATGAGCAGTTCTTC. As protein: CASSLASGLSYNEQFF. The chain employs TRBV5-5 and TRBJ2-1; D is perhaps TRBD2 (5 bases). This CDR3 has 16 amino acids. The germline V gene has CDR1 SGHKS and CDR2 YYEKEE (reference sequence). The V gene lost 0 bases and the J gene lost 0 bases, with 10 bases spanning the gap.